The next 3 T cell receptor beta chains were all read from a single sample in a study of sequential checkpoint blockade in melanoma. Treatment described: randomized to nivolumab then ipilimumab (arm A) or the reverse (arm B). Profiling relied on immunoSEQ multiplex PCR, and the TCRdb table lists in-frame clones only, not all of them. The sample lists fewer than 35,000 clones; 65% to 90% were seen once. The sequences come from CD8+ T cells sorted from blood (inferred from file names), collected from a patient given nivolumab and ipilimumab in sequence. The receptors derive from a human donor with melanoma.

This sequence joins TRBV5-4 and TRBJ2-1; 16 positions agree with TRBD2. The junction had 12 bases not matched to a gene; V was cut back by 0 bases and J by 6 bases. CDR1 and CDR2 (germline): SGHNT, YYREEE (reference sequence). The CDR3 sequence is 20 residues long. CDR3 nucleotides: TGTGCCAGCAGCTTGGAAGTAGGCGGGACTAGCGGGGGGGCATCCAATGAGCAGTTCTTC. Translating it yields CASSLEVGGTSGGASNEQFF.

By share of the sample, this clone is medium-sized (0.01 to 0.1%). The V call is TRBV7-2, the J call TRBJ1-5; 8 bases align to TRBD1. The CDR3 length is 12 residues. The V gene end was trimmed by 5 bases and the J gene end by 8 bases; junction bases not matched to a gene: 2. Germline CDR1 reads SGHTA; CDR2 reads FQGNSA. The CDR3 here is CASSPGGKPQHF. The DNA of the CDR3 is TGTGCCAGCAGCCCAGGGGGCAAGCCCCAGCATTTT.

The rearrangement links TRBV27 to TRBJ2-7; TRBD2 might be the D (5 bases). CDR3 length: 15 amino acids. V lost 0 bases to trimming and J lost 5 bases, with 14 bases between them. Germline V gene data show CDR1 as MNHEY and CDR2 as SMNVEV (reference sequence). Here the CDR3 DNA reads TGTGCCAGCAGTTTATCGATAGGGCGGGCTCACGAGCAGTACTTC. Its translation is CASSLSIGRAHEQYF.